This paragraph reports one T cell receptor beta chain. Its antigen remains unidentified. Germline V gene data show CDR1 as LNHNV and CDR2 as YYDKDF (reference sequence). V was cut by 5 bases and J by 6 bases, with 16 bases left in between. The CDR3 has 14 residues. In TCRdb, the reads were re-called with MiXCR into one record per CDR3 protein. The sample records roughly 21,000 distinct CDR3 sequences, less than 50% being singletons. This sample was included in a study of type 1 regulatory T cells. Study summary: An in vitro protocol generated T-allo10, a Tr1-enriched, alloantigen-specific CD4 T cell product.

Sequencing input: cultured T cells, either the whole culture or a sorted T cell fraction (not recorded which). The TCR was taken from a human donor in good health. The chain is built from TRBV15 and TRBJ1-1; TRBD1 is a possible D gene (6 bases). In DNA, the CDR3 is TGTGCCACCAGCGCCTGGGGGCGCCAGTCTGAAGCTTTCTTT. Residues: CATSAWGRQSEAFF.